This is a list of T cell receptor beta chains from one sample in a study of technical replicates of blood from four donors. Clones were sequenced by immunoSEQ multiplex PCR, and TCRdb holds only the in-frame ones, with some missing. This sample has about 73,000 clones; just over 90% occur once, and the top ten carry 0.25%. The sample comprised T cells isolated from PBMCs. Every receptor here comes from a human donor in good health. The CDR3 runs from the conserved cysteine through the conserved F or W. The D gene is left open where the match is weak. The size of a clone is reported for some rows only, either as once, few or many, or as a class for expanded clones.

v_call	d_call	j_call	clone_size	cdr3_aa	cdr3_nt
TRBV5-6	TRBD1	TRBJ1-2	NA	CASSLDRGGYTF	TGTGCCAGCAGCTTGGACAGGGGGGGCTACACCTTC
TRBV15	TRBD2	TRBJ2-1	NA	CATSRGLAGENEQFF	TGTGCCACCAGCAGGGGACTAGCGGGAGAAAATGAGCAGTTCTTC
TRBV11-2	NA	TRBJ1-5	NA	CASSPDGNQPQHF	TGTGCCAGCAGTCCCGACGGGAATCAGCCCCAGCATTTT
TRBV7-9	NA	TRBJ2-6	NA	CASSQSGANVLTF	TGTGCCAGCAGCCAATCTGGGGCCAACGTCCTGACTTTC
TRBV27	NA	TRBJ1-1	NA	CASSFGGNTEAFF	TGTGCCAGCAGTTTCGGGGGGAACACTGAAGCTTTCTTT
TRBV14	TRBD1	TRBJ2-1	NA	CASSQPPGQGAPKQFF	TGTGCCAGCAGCCAGCCCCCGGGACAGGGAGCTCCGAAGCAGTTCTTC
TRBV2	TRBD2	TRBJ2-1	NA	CASSVGTSGIVGYEQFF	TGTGCCAGCAGTGTCGGGACTAGCGGGATCGTGGGCTATGAGCAGTTCTTC
TRBV28	TRBD1	TRBJ2-7	NA	CASRLIPGTGPYEQYF	TGTGCCAGCAGACTAATCCCCGGGACAGGGCCCTACGAGCAGTACTTC
TRBV9	TRBD2	TRBJ2-7	NA	CASSVAGGRIYEQYF	TGTGCCAGCAGCGTAGCGGGGGGAAGAATCTACGAGCAGTACTTC
TRBV11-2	TRBD2	TRBJ2-4	NA	CASKVAGVARAKNIQYF	TGTGCCAGCAAGGTAGCGGGGGTTGCTAGGGCCAAAAACATTCAGTACTTC
TRBV2	NA	TRBJ1-4	once	CASSEMNRSKLFF	TGTGCCAGCAGTGAGATGAACAGAAGTAAACTGTTTTTT
TRBV4-2	TRBD1	TRBJ1-1	NA	CASSQAGQGLNTEAFF	TGTGCCAGCAGCCAAGCTGGACAGGGACTGAACACTGAAGCTTTCTTT
TRBV28	NA	TRBJ2-7	NA	CASDHTIGGYYEQYF	TGTGCCAGCGACCATACAATCGGCGGGTACTACGAGCAGTACTTC
TRBV7-9	TRBD2	TRBJ2-2	NA	CASSLVRLAGRNTGELFF	TGTGCCAGCAGCTTAGTTCGGCTAGCGGGAAGGAACACCGGGGAGCTGTTTTTT
TRBV7-9	TRBD2	TRBJ2-7	NA	CASSLLRGGALYEQYF	TGTGCCAGCAGCTTACTCCGGGGGGGGGCCCTCTACGAGCAGTACTTC
TRBV5-6	TRBD1	TRBJ1-2	NA	CASSSPDRAYGYTF	TGTGCCAGCAGCTCGCCGGACAGGGCCTATGGCTACACCTTC
TRBV13	TRBD2	TRBJ2-3	NA	CASSSGTRSDTQYF	TGTGCCAGCAGCTCCGGGACTAGATCAGATACGCAGTATTTT
TRBV2	TRBD2	TRBJ2-1	NA	CASRAGGEQFF	TGTGCCAGCAGAGCGGGGGGGGAGCAGTTCTTC
TRBV5-1	NA	TRBJ2-5	NA	CASSSGGEGETQYF	TGCGCCAGCAGCTCCGGGGGAGAGGGGGAGACCCAGTACTTC
TRBV9	TRBD1	TRBJ1-1	NA	CASSAGDRMNTEAFF	TGTGCCAGCAGTGCCGGGGACAGAATGAACACTGAAGCTTTCTTT
TRBV30	TRBD1	TRBJ1-6	NA	CAWSALDRVNSPLHF	TGTGCCTGGAGTGCACTTGACAGGGTGAATTCACCCCTCCACTTT
TRBV6-5	NA	TRBJ2-5	NA	CASRPAHLVRTQYF	TGTGCCAGCAGGCCAGCGCACTTGGTGCGGACCCAGTACTTC
TRBV6-5	NA	TRBJ2-1	once	CASSSGQNEQFF	TGTGCCAGCAGCTCCGGACAAAATGAGCAGTTCTTC
TRBV11-2	TRBD1	TRBJ1-1	NA	CASSLVPTGHTEAFF	TGTGCCAGCAGCTTAGTCCCGACAGGGCACACTGAAGCTTTCTTT
TRBV7-9	NA	TRBJ2-4	NA	CASSERGSLAKNIQYF	TGTGCCAGCAGCGAAAGGGGGTCCTTAGCCAAAAACATTCAGTACTTC
TRBV6-1	NA	TRBJ1-1	NA	CASSGYGQHYMNTEAFF	TGTGCCAGCAGTGGATACGGACAGCATTACATGAACACTGAAGCTTTCTTT
TRBV4-2	NA	TRBJ1-1	NA	CASSLKTDIMNTEAFF	TGTGCCAGCAGCCTTAAAACGGACATCATGAACACTGAAGCTTTCTTT
TRBV9	NA	TRBJ1-1	NA	CASSAINGNTEAFF	TGTGCCAGCAGCGCCATCAACGGGAACACTGAAGCTTTCTTT
TRBV4-2	NA	TRBJ1-1	NA	CASSQDGGVNTEAFF	TGTGCCAGCAGCCAAGATGGAGGGGTGAACACTGAAGCTTTCTTT
TRBV2	TRBD2	TRBJ2-7	NA	CASSLLRSPLAGTYEQYF	TGTGCCAGCAGCCTACTAAGGAGCCCACTAGCGGGCACCTACGAGCAGTACTTC
TRBV27	NA	TRBJ2-7	NA	CASSHTGFEQYF	TGTGCCAGCAGTCATACAGGGTTCGAGCAGTACTTC
TRBV6-1	TRBD1	TRBJ1-2	NA	CASSEWGQATISYGYTF	TGTGCCAGCAGTGAATGGGGACAGGCGACCATTAGTTATGGCTACACCTTC
TRBV29-1	NA	TRBJ2-6	NA	CSAWGGQEVSGANVLTF	TGCAGTGCCTGGGGAGGACAAGAAGTCTCTGGGGCCAACGTCCTGACTTTC
TRBV6-4	NA	TRBJ2-2	NA	CASSDEGGTGELFF	TGTGCCAGCAGTGACGAAGGGGGCACCGGGGAGCTGTTTTTT
TRBV5-1	TRBD1	TRBJ2-1	once	CASSSGQGIGNEQFF	TGCGCCAGCAGCTCGGGACAGGGAATAGGCAATGAGCAGTTCTTC
TRBV7-9	NA	TRBJ2-7	NA	CASSLPGSGYEQYF	TGTGCCAGCAGCTTACCGGGATCGGGGTACGAGCAGTACTTC
TRBV5-4	NA	TRBJ2-7	NA	CASSPDSRSSYEQYF	TGTGCCAGCAGCCCTGACAGTCGAAGCTCCTACGAGCAGTACTTC
TRBV2	NA	TRBJ1-1	NA	CASSVFQGTKAFF	TGTGCCAGCAGTGTTTTCCAGGGTACCAAGGCTTTCTTT
TRBV19	TRBD1	TRBJ2-7	NA	CASSLTGVDEQYF	TGTGCCAGTAGTCTGACAGGGGTGGACGAGCAGTACTTC